This TCR beta chain was sequenced for a study of shared T cell receptors in the human thymus. Repertoires were generated with immunoSEQ multiplex PCR, while TCRdb's copy carries only in-frame clones and drops some. Among some 720,000 clones, around 89% were seen once, and the ten largest hold 0.01%. V was clipped by 1 base and J by 5 bases; unmatched bases: 7. The germline V gene has CDR1 SGDLS and CDR2 YYNGEE. This CDR3 contains 15 residues. Only one count was recorded for this clone. These same records also appear under a second study, on human thymus T cells.

Sequencing was carried out using thymocytes. V gene TRBV9 combines with J gene TRBJ2-5, with 8 bases lining up with TRBD1. The TCR comes from a boy in the first two years of life with a congenital heart defect. In DNA, the CDR3 is TGTGCCAGCAGCGTAAAGGACAGGGTGGGGGAGACCCAGTACTTC. It specifies CASSVKDRVGETQYF.